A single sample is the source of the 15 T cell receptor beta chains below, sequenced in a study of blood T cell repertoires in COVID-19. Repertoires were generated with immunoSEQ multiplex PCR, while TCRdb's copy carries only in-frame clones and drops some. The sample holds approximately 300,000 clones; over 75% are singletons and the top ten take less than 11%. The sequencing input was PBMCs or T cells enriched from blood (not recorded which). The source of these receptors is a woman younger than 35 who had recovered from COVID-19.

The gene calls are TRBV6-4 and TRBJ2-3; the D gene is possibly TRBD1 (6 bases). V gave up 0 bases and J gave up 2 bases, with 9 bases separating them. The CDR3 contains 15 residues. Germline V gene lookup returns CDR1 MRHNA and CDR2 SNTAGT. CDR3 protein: CASSDSAGVTDTQYF. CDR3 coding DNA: TGTGCCAGCAGTGACTCGGCAGGGGTCACAGATACGCAGTATTTT.

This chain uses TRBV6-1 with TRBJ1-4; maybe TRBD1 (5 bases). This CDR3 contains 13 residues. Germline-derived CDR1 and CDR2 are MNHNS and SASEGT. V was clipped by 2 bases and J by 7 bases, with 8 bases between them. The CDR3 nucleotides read TGTGCCAGCAGTGAATGGGGGGGTGAAAAACTGTTTTTT. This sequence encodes CASSEWGGEKLFF.

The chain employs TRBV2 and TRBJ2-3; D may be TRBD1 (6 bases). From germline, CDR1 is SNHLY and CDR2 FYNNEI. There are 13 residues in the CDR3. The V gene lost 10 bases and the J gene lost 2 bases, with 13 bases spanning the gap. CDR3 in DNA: TGTGCCACCCAGACAGGCCTCACAGATACGCAGTATTTT. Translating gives CATQTGLTDTQYF.

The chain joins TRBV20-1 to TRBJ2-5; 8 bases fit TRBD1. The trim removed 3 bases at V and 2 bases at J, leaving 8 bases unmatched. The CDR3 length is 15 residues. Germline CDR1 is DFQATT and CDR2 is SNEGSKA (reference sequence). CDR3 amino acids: CSASVLTGAQETQYF. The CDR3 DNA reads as TGCAGTGCTAGTGTTCTGACAGGGGCGCAAGAGACCCAGTACTTC.

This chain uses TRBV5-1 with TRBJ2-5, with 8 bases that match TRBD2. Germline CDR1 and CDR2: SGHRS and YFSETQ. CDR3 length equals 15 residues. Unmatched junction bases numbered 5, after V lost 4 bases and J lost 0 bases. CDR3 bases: TGCGCCAGCAGCCTCGGGGGGGTGAACCAAGAGACCCAGTACTTC. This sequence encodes CASSLGGVNQETQYF.

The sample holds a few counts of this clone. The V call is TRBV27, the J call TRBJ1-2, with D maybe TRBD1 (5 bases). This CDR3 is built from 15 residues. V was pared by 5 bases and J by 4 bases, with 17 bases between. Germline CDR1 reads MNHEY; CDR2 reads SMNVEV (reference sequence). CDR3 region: CASSPRIAGPYGYTF. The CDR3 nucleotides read TGTGCCAGCAGTCCCCGAATTGCAGGGCCCTATGGCTACACCTTC.

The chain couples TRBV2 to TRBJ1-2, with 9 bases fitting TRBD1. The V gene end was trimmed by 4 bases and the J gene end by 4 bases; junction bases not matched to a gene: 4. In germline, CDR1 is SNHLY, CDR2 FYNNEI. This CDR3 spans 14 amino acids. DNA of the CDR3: TGTGCCAGCAGTGGCAACAGGGGGCCCTATGGCTACACCTTC. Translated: CASSGNRGPYGYTF.

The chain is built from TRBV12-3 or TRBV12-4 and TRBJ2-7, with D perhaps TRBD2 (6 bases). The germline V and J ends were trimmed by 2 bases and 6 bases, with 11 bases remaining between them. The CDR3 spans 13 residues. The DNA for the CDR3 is TGTGCCAGCAGTTTACGGCAGGGAGGCGAGCAGTACTTC. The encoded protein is CASSLRQGGEQYF.

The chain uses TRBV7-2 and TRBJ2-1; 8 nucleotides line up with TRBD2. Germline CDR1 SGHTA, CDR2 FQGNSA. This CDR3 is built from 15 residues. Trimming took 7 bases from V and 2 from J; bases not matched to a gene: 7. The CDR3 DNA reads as TGTGCCAGCACAGGGCGGGGGGCTCCCTACAATGAGCAGTTCTTC. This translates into CASTGRGAPYNEQFF.

The CDR3 spells CASRNTGINYGYTF. The CDR3 region has the DNA TGTGCCAGTAGGAACACAGGAATTAACTATGGCTACACCTTC. This sequence joins TRBV19 and TRBJ1-2, with D perhaps TRBD1 (5 bases). V lost 6 bases to trimming and J lost 1 base, with 12 bases between them. CDR1 is LNHDA and CDR2 is SQIVND in the germline V gene (reference sequence). CDR3 length equals 14 residues.

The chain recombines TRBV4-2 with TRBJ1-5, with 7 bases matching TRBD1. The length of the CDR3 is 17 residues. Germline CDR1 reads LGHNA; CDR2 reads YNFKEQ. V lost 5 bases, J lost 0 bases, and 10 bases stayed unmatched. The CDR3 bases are TGTGCCAGCAGCTTAAAGGGGGACAGTTATAGCAATCAGCCCCAGCATTTT. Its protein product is CASSLKGDSYSNQPQHF.

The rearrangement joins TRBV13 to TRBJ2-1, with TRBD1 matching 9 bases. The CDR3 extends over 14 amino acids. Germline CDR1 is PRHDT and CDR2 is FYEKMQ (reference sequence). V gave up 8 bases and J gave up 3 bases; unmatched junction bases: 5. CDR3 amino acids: CASLDRGNYNEQFF. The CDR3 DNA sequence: TGTGCCAGCCTCGACAGGGGGAACTACAATGAGCAGTTCTTC.

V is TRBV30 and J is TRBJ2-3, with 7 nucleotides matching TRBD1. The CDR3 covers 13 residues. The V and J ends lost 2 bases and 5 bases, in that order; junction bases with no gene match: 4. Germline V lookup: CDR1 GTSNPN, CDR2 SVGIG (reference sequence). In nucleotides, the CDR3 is TGTGCCTGGAGTTGGGACAGAGAAGATACGCAGTATTTT. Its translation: CAWSWDREDTQYF. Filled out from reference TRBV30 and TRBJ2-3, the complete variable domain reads SQTIHQWPATLVQPVGSPLSLECTVEGTSNPNLYWYRQAAGRGLQLLFYSVGIGQISSEVPQNLSASRPQDRQFILSSKKLLLSDSGFYLCAWSWDREDTQYFGPGTRLTVL.

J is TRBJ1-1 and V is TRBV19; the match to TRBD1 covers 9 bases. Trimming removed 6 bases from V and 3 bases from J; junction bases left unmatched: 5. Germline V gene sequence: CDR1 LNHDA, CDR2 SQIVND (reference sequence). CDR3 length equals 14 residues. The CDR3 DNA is TGTGCCAGTAGCCAACAGGGGGCGGACACTGAAGCTTTCTTT. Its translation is CASSQQGADTEAFF.

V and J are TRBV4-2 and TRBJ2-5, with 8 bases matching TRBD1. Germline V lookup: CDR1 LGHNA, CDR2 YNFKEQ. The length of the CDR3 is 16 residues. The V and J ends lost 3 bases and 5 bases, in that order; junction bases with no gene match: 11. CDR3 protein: CASSHPTPDRDETQYF. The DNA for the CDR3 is TGTGCCAGCAGCCACCCTACCCCGGACAGGGATGAGACCCAGTACTTC.